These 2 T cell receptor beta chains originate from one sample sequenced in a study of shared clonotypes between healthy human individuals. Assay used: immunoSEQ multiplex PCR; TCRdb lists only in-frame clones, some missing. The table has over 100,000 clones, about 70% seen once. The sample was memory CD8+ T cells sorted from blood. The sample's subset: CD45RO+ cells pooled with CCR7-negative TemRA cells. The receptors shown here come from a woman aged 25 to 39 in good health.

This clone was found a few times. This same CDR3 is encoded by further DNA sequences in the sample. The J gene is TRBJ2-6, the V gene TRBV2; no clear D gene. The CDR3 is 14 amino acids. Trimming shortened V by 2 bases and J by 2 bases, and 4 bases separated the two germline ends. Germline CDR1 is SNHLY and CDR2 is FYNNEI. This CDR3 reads CASSERAGANVLTF. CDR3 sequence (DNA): TGTGCCAGCAGTGAACGGGCTGGGGCCAACGTCCTGACTTTC.

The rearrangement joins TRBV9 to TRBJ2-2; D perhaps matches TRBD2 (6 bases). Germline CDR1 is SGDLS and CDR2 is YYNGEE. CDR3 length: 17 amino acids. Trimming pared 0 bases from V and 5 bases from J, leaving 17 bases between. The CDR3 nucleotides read TGTGCCAGCAGCGTAGCTACGGGGGTCCCTCGGACCGGGGAGCTGTTTTTT. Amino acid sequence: CASSVATGVPRTGELFF.